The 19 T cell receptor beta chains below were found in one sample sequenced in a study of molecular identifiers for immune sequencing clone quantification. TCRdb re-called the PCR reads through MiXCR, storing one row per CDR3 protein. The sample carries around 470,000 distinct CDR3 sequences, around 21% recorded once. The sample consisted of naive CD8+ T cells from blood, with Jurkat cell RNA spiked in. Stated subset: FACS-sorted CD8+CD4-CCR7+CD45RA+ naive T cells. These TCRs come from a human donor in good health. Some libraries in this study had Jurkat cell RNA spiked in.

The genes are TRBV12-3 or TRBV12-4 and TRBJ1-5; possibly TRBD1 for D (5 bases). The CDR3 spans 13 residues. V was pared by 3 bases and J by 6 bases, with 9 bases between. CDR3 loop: CASSFPGPQPQHF. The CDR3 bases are TGTGCCAGCAGTTTTCCGGGGCCTCAGCCCCAGCATTTT.

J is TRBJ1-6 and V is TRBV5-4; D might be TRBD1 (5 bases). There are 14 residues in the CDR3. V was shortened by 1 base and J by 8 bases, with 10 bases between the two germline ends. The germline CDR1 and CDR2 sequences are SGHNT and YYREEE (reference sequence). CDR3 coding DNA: TGTGCCAGCAGCTTGTCAGGGTTGGATTCACCCCTCCACTTT. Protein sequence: CASSLSGLDSPLHF.

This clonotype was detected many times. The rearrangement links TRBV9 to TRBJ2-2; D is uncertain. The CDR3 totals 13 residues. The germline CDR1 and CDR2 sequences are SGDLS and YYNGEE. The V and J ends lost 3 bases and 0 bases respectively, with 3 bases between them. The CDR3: CASSGTNTGELFF. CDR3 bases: TGTGCCAGCAGCGGGACGAACACCGGGGAGCTGTTTTTT.

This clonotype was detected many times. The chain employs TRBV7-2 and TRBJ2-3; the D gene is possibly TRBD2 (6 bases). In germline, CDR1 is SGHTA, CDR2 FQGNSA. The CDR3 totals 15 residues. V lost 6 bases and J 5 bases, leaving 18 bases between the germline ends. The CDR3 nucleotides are TGTGCCAGCAGTCCTTTCCCTGGGGGGAGAGATACGCAGTATTTT. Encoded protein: CASSPFPGGRDTQYF.

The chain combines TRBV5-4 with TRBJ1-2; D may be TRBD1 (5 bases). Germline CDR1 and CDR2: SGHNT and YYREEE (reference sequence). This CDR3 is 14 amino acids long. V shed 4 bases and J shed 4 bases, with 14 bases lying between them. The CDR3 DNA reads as TGTGCCAGCAGCCCAGCTTTGGGGGGCTATGGCTACACCTTC. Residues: CASSPALGGYGYTF. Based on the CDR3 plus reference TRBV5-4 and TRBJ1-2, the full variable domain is ETGVTQSPTHLIKTRGQQVTLRCSSQSGHNTVSWYQQALGQGPQFIFQYYREEENGRGNFPPRFSGLQFPNYSSELNVNALELDDSALYLCASSPALGGYGYTFGSGTRLTVV.

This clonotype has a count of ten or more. The CDR3 nucleotides are TGCAGCGCAGGGGGTCGGGGAGAGACCCAGTACTTC. Its translation is CSAGGRGETQYF. This chain uses TRBV29-1 with TRBJ2-5, with 7 bases fitting TRBD1. Germline CDR1 is SQVTM and CDR2 is ANQGSEA. Trimming removed 7 bases from V and 4 bases from J; junction bases left unmatched: 6. The CDR3 is made up of 12 amino acids.

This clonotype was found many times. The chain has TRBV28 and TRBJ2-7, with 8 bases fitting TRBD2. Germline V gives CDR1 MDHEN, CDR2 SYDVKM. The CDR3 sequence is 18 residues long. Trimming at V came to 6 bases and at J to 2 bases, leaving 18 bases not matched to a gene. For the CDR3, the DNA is TGTGCCAGCAGCGACCCGACAGGCTCTAGCGGGCTACCCTACGAGCAGTACTTC. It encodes CASSDPTGSSGLPYEQYF.

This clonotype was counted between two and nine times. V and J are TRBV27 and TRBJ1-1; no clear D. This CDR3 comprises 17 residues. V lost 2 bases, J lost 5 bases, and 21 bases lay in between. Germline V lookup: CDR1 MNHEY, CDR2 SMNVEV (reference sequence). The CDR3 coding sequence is TGTGCCAGCAGTTTAATGGCACCGAGTAGCCCGGGGACTGAAGCTTTCTTT. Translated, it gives CASSLMAPSSPGTEAFF.

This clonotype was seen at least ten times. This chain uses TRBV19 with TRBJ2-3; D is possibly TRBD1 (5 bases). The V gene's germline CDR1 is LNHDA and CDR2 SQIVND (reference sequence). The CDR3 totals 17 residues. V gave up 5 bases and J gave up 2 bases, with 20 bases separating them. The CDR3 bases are TGTGCCAGTAGTGGGGCACCATACGACACCTACACAGATACGCAGTATTTT. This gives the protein CASSGAPYDTYTDTQYF.

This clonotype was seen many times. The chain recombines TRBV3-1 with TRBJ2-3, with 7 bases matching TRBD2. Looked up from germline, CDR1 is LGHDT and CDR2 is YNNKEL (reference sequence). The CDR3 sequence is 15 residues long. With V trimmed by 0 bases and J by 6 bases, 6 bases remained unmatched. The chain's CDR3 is CASSQEWTSQDTQYF. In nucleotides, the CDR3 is TGTGCCAGCAGCCAAGAATGGACTAGTCAGGATACGCAGTATTTT.

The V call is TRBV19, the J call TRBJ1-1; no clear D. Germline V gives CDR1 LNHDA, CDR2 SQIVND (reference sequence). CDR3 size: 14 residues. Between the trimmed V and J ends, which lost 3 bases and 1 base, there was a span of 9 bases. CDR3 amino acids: CASSISSANTEAFF. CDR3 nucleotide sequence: TGTGCCAGTAGTATCTCTAGTGCGAACACTGAAGCTTTCTTT.

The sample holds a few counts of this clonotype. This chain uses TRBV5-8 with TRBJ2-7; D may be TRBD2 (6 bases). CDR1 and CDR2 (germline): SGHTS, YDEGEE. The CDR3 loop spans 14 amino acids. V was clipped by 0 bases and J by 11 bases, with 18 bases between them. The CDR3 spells CASSLAALGGEEYF. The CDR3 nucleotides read TGTGCCAGCAGCTTGGCGGCTTTGGGCGGGGAGGAGTACTTC.

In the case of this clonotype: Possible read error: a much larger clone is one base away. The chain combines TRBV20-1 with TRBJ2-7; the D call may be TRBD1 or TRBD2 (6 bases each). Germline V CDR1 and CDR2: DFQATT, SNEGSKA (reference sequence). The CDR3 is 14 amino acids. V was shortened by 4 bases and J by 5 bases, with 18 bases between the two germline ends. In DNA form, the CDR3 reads TGCAGTGCTAAAGGGGGGACCAGAGAGAACGAGCAGTACTTC. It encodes CSAKGGTRENEQYF.

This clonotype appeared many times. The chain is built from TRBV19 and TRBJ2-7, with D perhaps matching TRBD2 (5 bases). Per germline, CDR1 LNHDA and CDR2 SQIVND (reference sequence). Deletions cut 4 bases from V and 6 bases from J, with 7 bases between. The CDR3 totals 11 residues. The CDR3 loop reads CASSTGSEQYF. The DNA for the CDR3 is TGTGCCAGTAGTACGGGGTCCGAGCAGTACTTC.

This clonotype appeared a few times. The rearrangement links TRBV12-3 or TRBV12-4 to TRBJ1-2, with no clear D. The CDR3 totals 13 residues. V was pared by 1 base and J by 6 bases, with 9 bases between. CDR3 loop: CASSLEAVNGYTF. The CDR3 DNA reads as TGTGCCAGCAGTTTAGAAGCAGTAAATGGCTACACCTTC.

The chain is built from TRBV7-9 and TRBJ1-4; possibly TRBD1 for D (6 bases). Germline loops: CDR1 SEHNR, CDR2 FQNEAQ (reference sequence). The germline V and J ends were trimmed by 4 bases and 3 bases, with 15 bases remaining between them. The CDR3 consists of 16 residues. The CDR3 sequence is CASSSELKGANEKLFF. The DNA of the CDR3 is TGTGCCAGCAGCTCCGAATTAAAGGGGGCTAATGAAAAACTGTTTTTT.

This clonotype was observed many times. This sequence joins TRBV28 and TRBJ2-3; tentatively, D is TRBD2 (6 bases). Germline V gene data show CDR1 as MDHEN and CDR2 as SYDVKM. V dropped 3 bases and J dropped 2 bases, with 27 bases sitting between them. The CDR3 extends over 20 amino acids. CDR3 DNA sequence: TGTGCCAGCAGTTTCCCCCGCGTCGGGGGTGGTCAACACCTCACAGATACGCAGTATTTT. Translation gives CASSFPRVGGGQHLTDTQYF.

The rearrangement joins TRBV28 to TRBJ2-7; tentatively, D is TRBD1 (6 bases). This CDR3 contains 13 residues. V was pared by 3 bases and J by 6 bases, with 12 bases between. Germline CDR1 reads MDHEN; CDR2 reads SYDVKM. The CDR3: CASSLLGAGEQYF. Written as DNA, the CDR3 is TGTGCCAGCAGTTTGTTGGGGGCTGGCGAGCAGTACTTC.

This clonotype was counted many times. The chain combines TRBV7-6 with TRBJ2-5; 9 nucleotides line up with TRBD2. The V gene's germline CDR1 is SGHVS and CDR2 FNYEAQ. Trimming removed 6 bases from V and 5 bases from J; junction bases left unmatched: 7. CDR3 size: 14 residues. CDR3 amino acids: CASSTGLASETQYF. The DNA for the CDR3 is TGTGCCAGCAGTACGGGACTAGCATCGGAGACCCAGTACTTC.